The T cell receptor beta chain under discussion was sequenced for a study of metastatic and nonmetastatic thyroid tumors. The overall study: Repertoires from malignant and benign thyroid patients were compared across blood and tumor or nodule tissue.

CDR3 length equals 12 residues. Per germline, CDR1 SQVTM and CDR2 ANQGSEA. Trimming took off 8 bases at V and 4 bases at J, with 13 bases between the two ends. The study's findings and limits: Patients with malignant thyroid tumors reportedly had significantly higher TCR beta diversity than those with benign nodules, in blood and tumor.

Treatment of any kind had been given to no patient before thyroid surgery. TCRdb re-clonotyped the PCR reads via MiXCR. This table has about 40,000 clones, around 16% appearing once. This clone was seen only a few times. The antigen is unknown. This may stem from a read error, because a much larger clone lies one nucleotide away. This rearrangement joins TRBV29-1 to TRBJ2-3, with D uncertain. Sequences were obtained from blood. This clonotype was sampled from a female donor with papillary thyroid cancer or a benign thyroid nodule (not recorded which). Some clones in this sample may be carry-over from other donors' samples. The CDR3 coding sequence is TGCAGCTCAGATGAGGTCCCAGATACGCAGTATTTT. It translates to CSSDEVPDTQYF.